Each of the 32 T cell receptor beta chains below was sequenced from the same sample in a study of cytomegalovirus exposure and HLA in healthy donors. This PCR relied on a set of 60 Vbeta primers and 13 Jbeta primers. Repertoires were generated with immunoSEQ multiplex PCR, while TCRdb's copy carries only in-frame clones and drops some. In the table there are 95,000 to 150,000 clones, around three quarters of which are singletons. The sequencing sample was made of PBMCs. The receptors shown here come from a man aged 35 to 55 in good health and CMV-seronegative.

A few counts support this clone. The chain couples TRBV9 to TRBJ1-1; no definite D call. Germline CDR1 SGDLS, CDR2 YYNGEE. V dropped 2 bases and J dropped 4 bases, with 24 bases sitting between them. This CDR3 is built from 18 residues. DNA for the CDR3: TGTGCCAGCAGCGTTCCCAGAACCGGGCCCAACAGCGGCACTGAAGCTTTCTTT. Its translation is CASSVPRTGPNSGTEAFF.

V usage is TRBV4-2 and J usage is TRBJ2-3; D is perhaps TRBD2 (5 bases). The CDR3 sequence is 16 residues long. The V end was cut by 1 base, the J end by 2 bases, with 13 bases between. From germline, CDR1 is LGHNA and CDR2 YNFKEQ. CDR3 amino acids: CASSQGTATSTDTQYF. In DNA, the CDR3 is TGTGCCAGCAGCCAAGGGACTGCTACTTCCACAGATACGCAGTATTTT.

The chain combines TRBV29-1 with TRBJ2-5, with 12 bases fitting TRBD2. Judging by the DNA end, TRBJ2-7 fits better; the J call may be wrong. CDR3 length: 13 amino acids. Germline V lookup: CDR1 SQVTM, CDR2 ANQGSEA. The CDR3 loop is CSARTSGAYEQYF. In DNA, the CDR3 is TGCAGCGCCCGGACTAGCGGGGCCTACGAGCAGTACTTC.

The CDR3 coding sequence is TGTGCCAGCAGTGAAGGTCGTTTGGCTTCCTCACCCCTCCACTTT. Encoded protein: CASSEGRLASSPLHF. The genes are TRBV2 and TRBJ1-6, with D uncertain. From germline, CDR1 is SNHLY and CDR2 FYNNEI. This CDR3 is 15 amino acids long. The V gene lost 1 base and the J gene lost 10 bases, with 14 bases spanning the gap.

The chain couples TRBV7-9 to TRBJ2-7; TRBD1 might be the D (6 bases). The germline V gene has CDR1 SEHNR and CDR2 FQNEAQ (reference sequence). There are 16 residues in the CDR3. V was shortened by 1 base and J by 2 bases, with 15 bases between the two germline ends. CDR3 residues: CASSLDHAPGAYEQYF. The CDR3 bases are TGTGCCAGCAGCTTAGACCATGCGCCAGGGGCCTACGAGCAGTACTTC.

The chain carries TRBV19 and TRBJ1-5; TRBD1 matches 8 bases. Germline loops: CDR1 LNHDA, CDR2 SQIVND (reference sequence). V was pared by 9 bases and J by 4 bases, with 2 bases of the junction left unmatched. This CDR3 comprises 12 residues. The CDR3 spells CASNRGNQPQHF. The CDR3 DNA sequence: TGTGCCAGCAACAGGGGGAATCAGCCCCAGCATTTT.

The rearrangement links TRBV6-1 to TRBJ1-5, with no clear D. The CDR3 consists of 13 residues. Trimming shortened V by 7 bases and J by 5 bases, and 12 bases separated the two germline ends. Germline V gene sequence: CDR1 MNHNS, CDR2 SASEGT. This CDR3 is CASMGRWDQPQHF. CDR3 nucleotide sequence: TGTGCCAGCATGGGCCGTTGGGATCAGCCCCAGCATTTT.

The chain couples TRBV19 to TRBJ2-7; D is undetermined. In germline, CDR1 is LNHDA, CDR2 SQIVND (reference sequence). Trimming stripped 0 bases from V and 1 base from J, with 13 bases between. The CDR3 covers 16 residues. CDR3 sequence (DNA): TGTGCCAGTAGTATAGACAGCCAGGTAGGATCCTACGAGCAGTACTTC. It is translated as CASSIDSQVGSYEQYF.

This clone was observed a single time. The CDR3 region has the DNA TGTGCCAGCAGCGCAATGACTAGCTCCAATGAGCAGTTCTTC. Translating gives CASSAMTSSNEQFF. The chain is built from TRBV9 and TRBJ2-1, with 7 bases that match TRBD2. The CDR3 spans 14 residues. Per the germline V gene, CDR1 is SGDLS and CDR2 is YYNGEE. The ends lost 3 bases at V and 6 bases at J; junction bases unmatched: 6. Variable domain in full (rest from reference TRBV9 and TRBJ2-1): DSGVTQTPKHLITATGQRVTLRCSPRSGDLSVYWYQQSLDQGLQFLIQYYNGEERAKGNILERFSAQQFPDLHSELNLSSLELGDSALYFCASSAMTSSNEQFFGPGTRLTVL.

The chain is built from TRBV10-1 and TRBJ2-1; possible D gene TRBD2, 6 bases. In germline, CDR1 is WNHNN, CDR2 SYGVQD (reference sequence). The V end was cut by 10 bases, the J end by 8 bases, with 24 bases between. The CDR3 sequence is 15 residues long. The CDR3 reads CATWTGLPFRDEQFF. In DNA form, the CDR3 reads TGCGCCACCTGGACGGGACTCCCATTTAGGGATGAGCAGTTCTTC.

The table lists this clone with a count of one. The chain couples TRBV10-3 to TRBJ2-6; TRBD1 aligns across 7 bases. J gave up 1 base and V 3 bases, and 6 bases lay outside the gene matches. The CDR3 runs to 17 residues. The germline gives CDR1 ENHRY, CDR2 SYGVKD. The CDR3 DNA sequence: TGTGCCATCAGTGACCCTCCACAGGGGTCTGGGGCCAACGTCCTGACTTTC. It is translated as CAISDPPQGSGANVLTF.

This clone appeared a single time. The J gene is TRBJ1-2, the V gene TRBV7-2; D is ambiguous. There are 14 residues in the CDR3. Germline-derived CDR1 and CDR2 are SGHTA and FQGNSA. Deletions cut 5 bases from V and 4 bases from J, with 14 bases between. Here the CDR3 DNA reads TGTGCCAGCAGCCCCCCCATGGCAGTCTATGGCTACACCTTC. It codes for CASSPPMAVYGYTF. The full variable domain, rest sourced from reference TRBV7-2 and TRBJ1-2, is GAGVSQSPSNKVTEKGKDVELRCDPISGHTALYWYRQSLGQGLEFLIYFQGNSAPDKSGLPSDRFSAERTGGSVSTLTIQRTQQEDSAVYLCASSPPMAVYGYTFGSGTRLTVV.

The rearrangement links TRBV19 to TRBJ2-7; 8 nucleotides align to TRBD2. Germline trimming cut 4 bases from V and 2 bases from J; bases unmatched to any gene: 7. Germline assignment: CDR1 LNHDA and CDR2 SQIVND (reference sequence). The CDR3 is 15 amino acids. The CDR3 loop is CASSTRGGIAYEQYF. In DNA form, the CDR3 reads TGTGCCAGTAGTACCCGGGGGGGAATCGCCTACGAGCAGTACTTC.

The chain joins TRBV6-5 to TRBJ2-5; D is possibly TRBD2 (7 bases). The assigned J gene may be wrong: the sequence end matches TRBJ2-7 better. Germline CDR1 is MNHEY and CDR2 is SVGAGI. The CDR3 consists of 14 residues. CDR3 coding DNA: TGTGCCAGCAGTTACGGGGGGGGCGGGTCCGAGCAGTACTTC. Encoded protein: CASSYGGGGSEQYF.

The chain joins TRBV10-3 to TRBJ2-3; D is undetermined. There are 16 residues in the CDR3. Deletions cut 0 bases from V and 3 bases from J, with 13 bases between. Germline CDR1 is ENHRY and CDR2 is SYGVKD. CDR3 residues: CAISESRSLITDTQYF. The CDR3 nucleotides read TGTGCCATCAGTGAGTCGAGGAGCTTAATAACAGATACGCAGTATTTT.

This clone was observed once. The chain joins TRBV29-1 to TRBJ1-1; perhaps TRBD1 as D (5 bases). V gave up 3 bases and J gave up 4 bases, with 24 bases separating them. Germline CDR1 SQVTM, CDR2 ANQGSEA. The CDR3 spans 17 residues. CDR3 region: CSVDTVNDIWGSTEAFF. The CDR3, as DNA: TGCAGCGTTGATACCGTGAATGACATTTGGGGCAGCACTGAAGCTTTCTTT. Combining the CDR3 with reference TRBV29-1 and TRBJ1-1 gives the whole variable domain SAVISQKPSRDICQRGTSLTIQCQVDSQVTMMFWYRQQPGQSLTLIATANQGSEATYESGFVIDKFPISRPNLTFSTLTVSNMSPEDSSIYLCSVDTVNDIWGSTEAFFGQGTRLTVV.

The chain employs TRBV7-3 and TRBJ1-2, with TRBD1 as a possible D gene (5 bases). The CDR3 is 13 amino acids. V lost 5 bases to trimming and J lost 8 bases, with 15 bases between them. CDR1 SGHTA and CDR2 FQGTGA come from the germline V gene. Here the CDR3 DNA reads TGTGCCAGCAGCGACGGGGGGAGGGGAGGCTACACCTTC. It encodes CASSDGGRGGYTF.

This sequence joins TRBV5-1 and TRBJ1-5; 8 bases are a match to TRBD1. The CDR3 loop spans 16 amino acids. With 4 bases clipped from V and 0 bases from J, the junction kept 6 bases outside the gene matches. Looked up from germline, CDR1 is SGHRS and CDR2 is YFSETQ. This chain's CDR3 is CASSMGTGNSNQPQHF. The CDR3 DNA reads as TGCGCCAGCAGCATGGGGACAGGAAATAGCAATCAGCCCCAGCATTTT.

This clone has a handful of counts. V gene TRBV9 combines with J gene TRBJ1-6; D is possibly TRBD1 (6 bases). The CDR3 is 15 residues long. Germline V CDR1 and CDR2: SGDLS, YYNGEE. Trimming cost V 5 bases and J 10 bases, with 19 bases left between them. The CDR3 region has the DNA TGTGCCAGCAGTCGCGGACAGTCGGCGTGGTCACCCCTCCACTTT. This codes for CASSRGQSAWSPLHF.

This clone was seen a handful of times. The rearrangement uses TRBV10-3 and TRBJ2-7; D not resolved. CDR3 size: 14 residues. Trimming took 0 bases from V and 6 from J, leaving 12 bases between them. Germline V gives CDR1 ENHRY, CDR2 SYGVKD. Here the CDR3 reads CAISESTRLAEQYF. The CDR3 region has the DNA TGTGCCATCAGTGAGTCGACTCGGCTGGCCGAGCAGTACTTC.

The chain recombines TRBV15 with TRBJ2-7; unclear D gene. The germline gives CDR1 LNHNV, CDR2 YYDKDF (reference sequence). The CDR3 extends over 15 amino acids. Trimming removed 5 bases from V and 0 bases from J, with 14 bases in between. This chain's CDR3 is CATSGGWSSSYEQYF. In DNA, the CDR3 is TGTGCCACCAGCGGTGGCTGGTCTAGCTCCTACGAGCAGTACTTC.

The V gene is TRBV14, the J gene TRBJ2-3, with D hard to call. This CDR3 region has 14 residues. In germline, CDR1 is SGHDN, CDR2 FVKESK. Trimming removed 1 base from V and 15 bases from J, with 20 bases in between. The CDR3 bases are TGTGCCAGCAGCCAAGCATTAGAGGCCCTTGCCCAATATTTT. It is translated as CASSQALEALAQYF.

The chain links TRBV5-8 to TRBJ1-6; D may be TRBD1 (5 bases). CDR1 is SGHTS, CDR2 YDEGEE, per germline. Between the trimmed V and J ends, which lost 2 bases and 5 bases, there was a span of 8 bases. The CDR3 totals 14 residues. The CDR3 here is CASSLRQNNSPLHF. In DNA, the CDR3 is TGTGCCAGCAGCTTACGACAGAATAATTCACCCCTCCACTTT.

This CDR3 is CASSYWGPEGTEAFF. The CDR3 DNA reads as TGTGCCAGCAGTTACTGGGGGCCCGAGGGCACTGAAGCTTTCTTT. This sequence joins TRBV6-6 and TRBJ1-1, with D tentatively TRBD1 (6 bases). Per germline, CDR1 MNHNY and CDR2 SVGAGI (reference sequence). The CDR3 contains 15 residues. Trimming took 1 base from V and 4 from J, leaving 13 bases between them.

The CDR3 is CASSPPRGVNTEAFF. DNA of the CDR3: TGCGCCAGCAGCCCCCCCCGGGGGGTGAACACTGAAGCTTTCTTT. The V gene is TRBV5-1, the J gene TRBJ1-1; possibly TRBD1 for D (5 bases). Per the germline V gene, CDR1 is SGHRS and CDR2 is YFSETQ. V dropped 4 bases and J dropped 0 bases, with 13 bases sitting between them. This CDR3 has 15 amino acids.

The V gene is TRBV7-9, the J gene TRBJ1-1; 7 bases fit TRBD1. Germline-derived CDR1 and CDR2 are SEHNR and FQNEAQ (reference sequence). J lost 7 bases, V lost 4 bases, and 12 bases had no gene match. The CDR3 loop spans 15 amino acids. In DNA form, the CDR3 reads TGTGCCAGCAGCTCCAGAAAAACCGGGACAGATGAAGCTTTCTTT. Translating gives CASSSRKTGTDEAFF.

There are a few counts of this clone. The rearrangement joins TRBV4-1 to TRBJ1-4; D not resolved. V was pared by 2 bases and J by 4 bases, with 11 bases between. Germline CDR1 is MGHRA and CDR2 is YSYEKL. The CDR3 covers 15 residues. CDR3 DNA sequence: TGCGCCAGCAGCCAAAGGTATGGAGGTAATGAAAAACTGTTTTTT. Translating it yields CASSQRYGGNEKLFF.

The chain is built from TRBV5-1 and TRBJ1-1; the D gene is possibly TRBD1 (6 bases). CDR1 and CDR2 from the germline V gene are SGHRS and YFSETQ. Trimming stripped 0 bases from V and 5 bases from J, with 11 bases between. CDR3 length equals 14 residues. CDR3 DNA sequence: TGCGCCAGCAGCTTGGGAGGGGGGGTTACTGAAGCTTTCTTT. It encodes CASSLGGGVTEAFF.

The table lists this clone with a count of one. CDR3 coding DNA: TGTGCCAGCAGCTTAGTCCAGGGGGCGATGACTGAAGCTTTCTTT. Residues: CASSLVQGAMTEAFF. The chain employs TRBV7-2 and TRBJ1-1, with 8 positions matching TRBD1. With V trimmed by 1 base and J by 5 bases, 6 bases remained unmatched. The CDR3 extends over 15 amino acids. Germline V CDR1 and CDR2: SGHTA, FQGNSA.

The V and J genes are TRBV7-2 and TRBJ2-5; D ambiguous. The V gene lost 3 bases and the J gene lost 5 bases, with 7 bases spanning the gap. The CDR3 contains 12 residues. CDR1 is SGHTA, CDR2 FQGNSA, per germline. The chain's CDR3 is CASSFPSETQYF. Written as DNA, the CDR3 is TGTGCCAGCAGCTTCCCCTCGGAGACCCAGTACTTC.

The gene calls are TRBV29-1 and TRBJ2-3, with D maybe TRBD2 (7 bases). The V gene's germline CDR1 is SQVTM and CDR2 ANQGSEA. V was trimmed by 4 bases and J by 1 base, leaving 15 bases between them. The CDR3 spans 15 residues. The CDR3 DNA sequence: TGCAGCGTTGGGGGGGGGACAACCGGCACAGATACGCAGTATTTT. Protein product: CSVGGGTTGTDTQYF.

This chain links TRBV5-5 with TRBJ2-4; D call uncertain. Germline CDR1 is SGHKS and CDR2 is YYEKEE (reference sequence). V gave up 0 bases and J gave up 8 bases, with 12 bases separating them. This CDR3 contains 14 residues. Written as DNA, the CDR3 is TGTGCCAGCAGCTTGGGGGCAGGCGTAGACATTCAGTACTTC. Translating it yields CASSLGAGVDIQYF.